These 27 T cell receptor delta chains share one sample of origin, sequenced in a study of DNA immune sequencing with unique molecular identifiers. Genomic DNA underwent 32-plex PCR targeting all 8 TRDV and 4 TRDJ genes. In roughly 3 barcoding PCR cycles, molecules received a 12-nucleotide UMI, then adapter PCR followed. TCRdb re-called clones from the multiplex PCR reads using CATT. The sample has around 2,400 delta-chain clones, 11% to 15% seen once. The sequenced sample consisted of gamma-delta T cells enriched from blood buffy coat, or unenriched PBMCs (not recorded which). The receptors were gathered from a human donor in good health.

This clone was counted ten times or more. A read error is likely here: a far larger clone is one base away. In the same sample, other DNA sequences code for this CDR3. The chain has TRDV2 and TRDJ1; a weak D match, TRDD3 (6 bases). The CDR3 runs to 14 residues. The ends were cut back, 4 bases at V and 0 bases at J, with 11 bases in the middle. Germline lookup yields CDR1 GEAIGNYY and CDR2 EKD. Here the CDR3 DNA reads TGTGCCTGTGATAAAGTGGGGGACACCGATAAACTCATCTTT. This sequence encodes CACDKVGDTDKLIF.

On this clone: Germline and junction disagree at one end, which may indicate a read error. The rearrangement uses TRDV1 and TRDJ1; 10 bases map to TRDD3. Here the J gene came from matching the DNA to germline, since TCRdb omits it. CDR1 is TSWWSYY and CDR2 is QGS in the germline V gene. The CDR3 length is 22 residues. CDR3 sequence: CALGERAPNYLVLGDDTYKLIF. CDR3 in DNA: TGTGCTCTTGGGGAAAGGGCCCCTAACTATCTAGTACTGGGGGATGACACCTATAAACTCATCTTT.

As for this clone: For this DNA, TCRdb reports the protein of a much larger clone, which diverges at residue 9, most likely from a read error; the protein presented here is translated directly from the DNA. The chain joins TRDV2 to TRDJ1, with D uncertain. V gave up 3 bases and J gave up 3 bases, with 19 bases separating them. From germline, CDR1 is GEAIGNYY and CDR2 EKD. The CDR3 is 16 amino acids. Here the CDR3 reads CACDPIGRFRADKLIF. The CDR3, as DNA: TGTGCCTGTGACCCTATTGGGAGATTCAGAGCCGATAAACTCATCTTT.

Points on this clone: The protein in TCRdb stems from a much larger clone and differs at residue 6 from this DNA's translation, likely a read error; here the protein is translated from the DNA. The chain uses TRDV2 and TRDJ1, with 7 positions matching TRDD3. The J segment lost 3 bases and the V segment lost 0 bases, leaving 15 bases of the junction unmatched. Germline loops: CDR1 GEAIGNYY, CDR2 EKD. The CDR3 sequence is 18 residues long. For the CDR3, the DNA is TGTGCCTGTGACACCATATCCGGGGGATCCCTGGTGCCCGATAAACTCATCTTT. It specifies CACDTISGGSLVPDKLIF.

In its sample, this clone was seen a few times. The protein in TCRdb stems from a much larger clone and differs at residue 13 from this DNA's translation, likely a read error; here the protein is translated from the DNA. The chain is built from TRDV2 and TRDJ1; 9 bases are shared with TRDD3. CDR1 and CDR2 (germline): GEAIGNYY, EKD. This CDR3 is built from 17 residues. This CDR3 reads CACDTLGDGKYTNKLIF. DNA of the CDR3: TGTGCCTGTGACACTCTGGGGGATGGAAAGTACACCAATAAACTCATCTTT.

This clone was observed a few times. CDR3 amino acids: CAASAWGIRYYTDKLIF. The CDR3 coding sequence is TGTGCAGCAAGCGCGTGGGGGATACGGTATTACACCGATAAACTCATCTTT. The chain is built from TRAV29/DV5 and TRDJ1; TRDD3 aligns across 11 bases. Unmatched junction bases numbered 7, after V lost 0 bases and J lost 0 bases. Germline CDR1 is NSMFDY and CDR2 is ISSIKDK. CDR3 length equals 17 residues. Together with reference TRAV29/DV5 and TRDJ1, the CDR3 gives the full variable domain: DQQVKQNSPSLSVQEGRISILNCDYTNSMFDYFLWYKKYPAEGPTFLISISSIKDKNEDGRFTVFLNKSAKHLSLHIVPSQPGDSAVYFCAASAWGIRYYTDKLIFGKGTRVTVEP.

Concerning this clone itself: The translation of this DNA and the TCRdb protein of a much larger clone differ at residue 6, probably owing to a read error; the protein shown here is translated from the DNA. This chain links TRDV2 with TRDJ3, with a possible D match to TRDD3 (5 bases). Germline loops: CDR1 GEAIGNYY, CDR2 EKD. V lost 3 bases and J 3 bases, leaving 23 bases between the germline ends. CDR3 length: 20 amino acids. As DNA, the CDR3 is TGTGCCTGTGACTCCTCTGTTGGTGGGGCCACGGACTGGGACACCCGACAGATGTTTTTC. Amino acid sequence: CACDSSVGGATDWDTRQMFF.

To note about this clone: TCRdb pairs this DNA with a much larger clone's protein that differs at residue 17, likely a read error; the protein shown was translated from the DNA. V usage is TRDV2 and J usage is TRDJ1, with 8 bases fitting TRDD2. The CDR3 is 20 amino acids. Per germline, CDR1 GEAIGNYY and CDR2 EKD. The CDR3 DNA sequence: TGTGCCTGTGACGCTCTTCCTACGTCTCTGGGAATAAAGGGGATCGATGAACTCATCTTT. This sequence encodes CACDALPTSLGIKGIDELIF.

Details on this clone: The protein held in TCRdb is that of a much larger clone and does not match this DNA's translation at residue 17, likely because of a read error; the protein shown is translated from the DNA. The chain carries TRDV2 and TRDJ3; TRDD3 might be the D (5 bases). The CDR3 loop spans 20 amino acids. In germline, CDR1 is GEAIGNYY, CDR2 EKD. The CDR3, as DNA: TGTGCCTGTGACACCTTGGGGACCACGAACGGCTCCTGGGACACCCGACGGATGTTTTTC. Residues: CACDTLGTTNGSWDTRRMFF.

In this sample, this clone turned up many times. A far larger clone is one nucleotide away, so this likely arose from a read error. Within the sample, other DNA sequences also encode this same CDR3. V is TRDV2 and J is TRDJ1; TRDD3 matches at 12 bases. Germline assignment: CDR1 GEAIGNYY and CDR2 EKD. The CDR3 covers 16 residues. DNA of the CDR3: TGTGCCTGCGACAAGCTGGGGGATACGCAGGCCGATAAACTCATCTTT. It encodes CACDKLGDTQADKLIF.

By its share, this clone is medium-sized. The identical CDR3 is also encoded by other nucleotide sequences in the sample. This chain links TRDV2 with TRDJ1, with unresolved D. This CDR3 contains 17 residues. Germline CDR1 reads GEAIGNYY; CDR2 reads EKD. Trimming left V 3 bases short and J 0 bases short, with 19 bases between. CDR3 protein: CACDPVASGPYTDKLIF. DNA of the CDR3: TGTGCCTGTGACCCTGTGGCATCAGGCCCGTACACCGATAAACTCATCTTT.

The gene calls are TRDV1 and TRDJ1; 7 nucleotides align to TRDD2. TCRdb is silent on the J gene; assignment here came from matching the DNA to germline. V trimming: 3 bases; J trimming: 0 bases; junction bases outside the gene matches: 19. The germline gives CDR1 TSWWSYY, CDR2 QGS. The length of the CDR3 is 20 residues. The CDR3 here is CALGEPLLFLQGRDTDKLIF. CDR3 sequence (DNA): TGTGCTCTTGGGGAGCCTCTCCTTTTCCTACAGGGTAGGGACACCGATAAACTCATCTTT.

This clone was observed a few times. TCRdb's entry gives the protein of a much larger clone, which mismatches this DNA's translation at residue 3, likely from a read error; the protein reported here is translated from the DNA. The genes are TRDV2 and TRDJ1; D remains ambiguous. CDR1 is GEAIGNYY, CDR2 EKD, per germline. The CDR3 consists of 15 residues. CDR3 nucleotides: TGTGCCTTTGACACCGTAGGGAGTTACACCGATAAACTCATCTTT. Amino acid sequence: CAFDTVGSYTDKLIF.

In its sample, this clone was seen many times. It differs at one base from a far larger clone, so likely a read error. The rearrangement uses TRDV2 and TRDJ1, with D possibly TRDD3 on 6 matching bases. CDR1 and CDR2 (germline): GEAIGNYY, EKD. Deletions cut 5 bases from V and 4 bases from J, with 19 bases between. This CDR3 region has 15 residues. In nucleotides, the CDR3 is TGTGCCTGTGCCCAACTGAGGGATAGGGACGATAAACTCATCTTT. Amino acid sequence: CACAQLRDRDDKLIF.

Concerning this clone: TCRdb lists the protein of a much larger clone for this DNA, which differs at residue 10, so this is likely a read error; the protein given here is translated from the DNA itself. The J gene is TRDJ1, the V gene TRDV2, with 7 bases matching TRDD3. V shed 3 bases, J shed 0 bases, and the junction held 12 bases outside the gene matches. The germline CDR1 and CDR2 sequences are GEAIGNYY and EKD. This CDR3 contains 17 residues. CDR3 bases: TGTGCCTGTGACTCCCTCCTGGGGGCTTCCAACACCGATAAACTCATCTTT. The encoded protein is CACDSLLGASNTDKLIF.

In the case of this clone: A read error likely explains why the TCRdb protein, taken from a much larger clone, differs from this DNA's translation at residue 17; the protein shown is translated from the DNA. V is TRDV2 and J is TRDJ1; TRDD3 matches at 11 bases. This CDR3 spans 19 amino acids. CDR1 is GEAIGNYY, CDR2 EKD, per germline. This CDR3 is CACDTVSNWGISDTDKIIF. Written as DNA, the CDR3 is TGTGCCTGTGACACCGTATCGAACTGGGGGATATCAGACACCGATAAAATCATCTTT.

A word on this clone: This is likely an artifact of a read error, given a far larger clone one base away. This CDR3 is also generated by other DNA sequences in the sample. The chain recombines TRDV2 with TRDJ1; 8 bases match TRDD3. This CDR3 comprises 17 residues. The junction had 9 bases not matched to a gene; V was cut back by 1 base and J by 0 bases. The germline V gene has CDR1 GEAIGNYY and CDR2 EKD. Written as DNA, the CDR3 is TGTGCCTGTGACACTTTGGGGGATGGAAAGTACACCGATAAACTCATCTTT. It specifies CACDTLGDGKYTDKLIF.

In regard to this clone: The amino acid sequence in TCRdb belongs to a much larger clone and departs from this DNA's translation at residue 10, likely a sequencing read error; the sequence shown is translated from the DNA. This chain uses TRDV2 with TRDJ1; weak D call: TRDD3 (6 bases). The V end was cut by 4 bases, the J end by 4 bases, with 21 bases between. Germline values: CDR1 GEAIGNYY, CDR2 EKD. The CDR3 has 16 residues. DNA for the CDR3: TGTGCCTGTGATCCTGTTGGGGGGGCCATGGACGATAAACTCATCTTT. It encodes CACDPVGGAMDDKLIF.

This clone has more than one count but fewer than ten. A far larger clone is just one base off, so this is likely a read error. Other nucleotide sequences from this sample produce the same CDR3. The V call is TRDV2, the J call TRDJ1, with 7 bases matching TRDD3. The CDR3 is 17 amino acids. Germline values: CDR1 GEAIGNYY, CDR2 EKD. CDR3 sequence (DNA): TGTGCCTGTGACACCCTCGTGTTGGGGGAGAACACCGATAAGCTCATCTTT. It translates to CACDTLVLGENTDKLIF.

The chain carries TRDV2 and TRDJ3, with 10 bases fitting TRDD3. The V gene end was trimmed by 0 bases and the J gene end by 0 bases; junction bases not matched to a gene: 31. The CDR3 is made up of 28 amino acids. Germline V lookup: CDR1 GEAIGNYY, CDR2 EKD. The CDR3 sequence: CACDTAAKVSDLVYWGIRSSWDTRQMFF. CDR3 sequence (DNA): TGTGCCTGTGACACCGCAGCCAAGGTCAGTGATCTTGTGTACTGGGGGATCCGAAGCTCCTGGGACACCCGACAGATGTTTTTC.

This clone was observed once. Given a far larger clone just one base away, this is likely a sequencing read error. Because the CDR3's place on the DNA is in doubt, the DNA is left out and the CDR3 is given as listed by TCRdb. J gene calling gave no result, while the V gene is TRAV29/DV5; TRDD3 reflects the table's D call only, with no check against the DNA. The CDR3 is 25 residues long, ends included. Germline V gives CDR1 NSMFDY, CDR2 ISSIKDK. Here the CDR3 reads CSVLLCSKRAGLLTGGIWGTDKLIF.

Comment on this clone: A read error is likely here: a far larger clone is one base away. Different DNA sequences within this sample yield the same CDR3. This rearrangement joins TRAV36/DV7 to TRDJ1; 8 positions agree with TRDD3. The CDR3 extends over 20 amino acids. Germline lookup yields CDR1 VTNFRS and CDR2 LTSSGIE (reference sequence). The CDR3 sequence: CAVEAYYVLGAPRATDKLIF. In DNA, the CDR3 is TGTGCTGTAGAGGCATACTACGTACTGGGGGCCCCAAGGGCCACCGATAAACTCATCTTT.

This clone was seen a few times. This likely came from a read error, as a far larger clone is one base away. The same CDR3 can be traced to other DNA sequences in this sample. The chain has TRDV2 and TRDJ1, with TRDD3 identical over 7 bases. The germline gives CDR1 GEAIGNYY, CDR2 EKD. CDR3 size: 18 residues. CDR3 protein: CACDTVSGGSLVPDKLIF. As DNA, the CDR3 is TGTGCCTGTGACACCGTATCCGGGGGATCCCTGGTGCCCGATAAACTCATTTTT.

CDR3 DNA: TGTGCTCTTGGGGAATCTTACCTAAGAAGGGATCCCGGTAAACTCATCTTT. Amino acids: CALGESYLRRDPGKLIF. J is TRDJ1 and V is TRDV1, with D possibly TRDD3 on 5 matching bases. As TCRdb names no J gene, one was assigned here on the basis of a DNA match to germline. CDR3 size: 17 residues. The germline V gene has CDR1 TSWWSYY and CDR2 QGS. Trimming cost V 2 bases and J 7 bases, with 23 bases left between them.

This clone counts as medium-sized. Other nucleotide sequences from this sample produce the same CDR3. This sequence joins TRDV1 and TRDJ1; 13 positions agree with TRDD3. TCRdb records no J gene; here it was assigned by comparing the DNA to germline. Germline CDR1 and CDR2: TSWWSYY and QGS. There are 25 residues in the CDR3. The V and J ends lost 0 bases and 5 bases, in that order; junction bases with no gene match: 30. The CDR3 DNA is TGTGCTCTTGGGGAACTAGCCCCCTTCCCACGGACCTACTGGGGGATACGGGTCTGGTGGGATAAACTCATCTTT. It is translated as CALGELAPFPRTYWGIRVWWDKLIF.

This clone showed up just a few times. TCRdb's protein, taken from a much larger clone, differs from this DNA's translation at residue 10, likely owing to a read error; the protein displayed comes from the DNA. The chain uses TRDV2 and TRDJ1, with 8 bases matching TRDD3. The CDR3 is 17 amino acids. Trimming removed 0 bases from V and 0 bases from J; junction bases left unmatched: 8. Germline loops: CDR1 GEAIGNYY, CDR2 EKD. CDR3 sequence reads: CACDTLTGGLDTDKLIF. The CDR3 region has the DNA TGTGCCTGTGACACCTTAACTGGGGGGCTTGACACCGATAAACTCATCTTT.

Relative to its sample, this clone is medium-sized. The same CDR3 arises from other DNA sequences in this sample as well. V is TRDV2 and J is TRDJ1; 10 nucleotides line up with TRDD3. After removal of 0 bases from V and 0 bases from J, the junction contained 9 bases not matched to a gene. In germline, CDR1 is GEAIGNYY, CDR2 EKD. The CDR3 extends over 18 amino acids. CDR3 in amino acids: CACDTVETGGWYTDKLIF. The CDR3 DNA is TGTGCCTGTGACACCGTCGAAACTGGGGGATGGTACACCGATAAACTCATCTTT.